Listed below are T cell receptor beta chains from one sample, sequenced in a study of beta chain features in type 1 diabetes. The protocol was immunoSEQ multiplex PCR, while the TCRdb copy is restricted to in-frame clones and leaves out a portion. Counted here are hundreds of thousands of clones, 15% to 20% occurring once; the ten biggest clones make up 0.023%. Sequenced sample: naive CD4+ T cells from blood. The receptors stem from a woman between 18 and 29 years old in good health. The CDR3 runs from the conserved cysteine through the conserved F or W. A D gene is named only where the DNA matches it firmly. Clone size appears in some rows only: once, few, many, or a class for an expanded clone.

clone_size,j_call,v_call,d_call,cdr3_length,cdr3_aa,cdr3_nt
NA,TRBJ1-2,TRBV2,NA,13,CASSVNSNYGYTF,TGTGCCAGCAGTGTGAACAGTAACTATGGCTACACCTTC
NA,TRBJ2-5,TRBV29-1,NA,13,CSVYLGPKETQYF,TGCAGCGTGTACCTGGGACCCAAAGAGACCCAGTACTTC
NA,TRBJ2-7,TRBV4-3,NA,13,CASSLDSSYEQYF,TGCGCCAGCAGCCTTGACTCCTCCTACGAGCAGTACTTC
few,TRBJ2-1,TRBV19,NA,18,CASSPTYLGQGPYNEQFF,TGTGCCAGTAGCCCCACCTACCTAGGCCAGGGCCCGTACAATGAGCAGTTCTTC
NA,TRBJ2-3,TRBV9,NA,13,CASSTRLGDTQYF,TGTGCCAGCAGCACCCGGTTGGGGGATACGCAGTATTTT
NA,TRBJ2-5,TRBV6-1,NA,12,CASQMARETQYF,TGTGCCAGCCAGATGGCGCGTGAGACCCAGTACTTC
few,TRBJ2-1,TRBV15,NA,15,CATSLNRLLDNEQFF,TGTGCCACCAGCTTAAACAGACTGTTGGACAATGAGCAGTTCTTC
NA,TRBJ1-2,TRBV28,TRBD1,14,CASSLRGQNYGYTF,TGTGCCAGCAGTTTACGGGGACAGAACTATGGCTACACCTTC
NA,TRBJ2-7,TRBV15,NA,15,CATSRDRLASYEQYF,TGTGCCACCAGCAGAGATCGGCTCGCTTCCTACGAGCAGTACTTC
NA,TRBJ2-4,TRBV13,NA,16,CASSLGRQRGHNIQYF,TGTGCCAGCAGCTTAGGCCGGCAGCGTGGGCACAACATTCAGTACTTC
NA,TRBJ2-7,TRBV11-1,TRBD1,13,CASTRGQGFEQYF,TGTGCCAGCACGAGGGGACAGGGTTTCGAGCAGTACTTC
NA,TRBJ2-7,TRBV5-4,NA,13,CASSRQRDYEQYF,TGTGCCAGCAGCCGTCAGAGGGACTACGAGCAGTACTTC
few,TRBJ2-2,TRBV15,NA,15,CATSYDISNTGELFF,TGTGCCACCAGCTACGACATCTCGAACACCGGGGAGCTGTTTTTT
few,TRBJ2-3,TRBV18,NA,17,CASSSITASGNTDTQYF,TGTGCCAGCTCGTCTATCACCGCCTCAGGGAACACAGATACGCAGTATTTT
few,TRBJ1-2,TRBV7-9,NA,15,CASSLSGRAGYGYTF,TGTGCCAGCAGCCTATCGGGCAGGGCGGGCTATGGCTACACCTTC
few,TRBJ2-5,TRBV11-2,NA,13,CASSFRFWETQYF,TGTGCCAGCAGCTTTAGGTTCTGGGAGACCCAGTACTTC
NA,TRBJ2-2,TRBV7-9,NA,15,CASSAPGGLPGELFF,TGTGCCAGCAGCGCCCCCGGCGGGTTACCCGGGGAGCTGTTTTTT
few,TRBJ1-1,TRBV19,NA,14,CASRFIDRGTEAFF,TGTGCCAGTAGGTTCATCGATAGAGGCACTGAAGCTTTCTTT
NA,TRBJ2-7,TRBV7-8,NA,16,CASSSRERVNLVEQYF,TGTGCCAGCAGCTCCCGTGAGCGGGTGAATCTCGTGGAGCAGTACTTC
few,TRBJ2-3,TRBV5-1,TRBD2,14,CASSRRENGDTQYF,TGCGCCAGCAGCCGGCGGGAGAATGGAGATACGCAGTATTTT
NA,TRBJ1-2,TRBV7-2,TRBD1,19,CASSLAGGTGGQDNYGYTF,TGTGCCAGCAGCTTAGCAGGCGGGACAGGGGGCCAGGACAACTATGGCTACACCTTC
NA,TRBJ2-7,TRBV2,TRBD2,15,CASRALGTSGLEQYF,TGTGCCAGCAGAGCCCTCGGGACTAGCGGCTTGGAGCAGTACTTC
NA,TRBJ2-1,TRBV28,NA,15,CASRNRRSSYNEQFF,TGTGCCAGCCGGAATCGGCGGAGCTCCTACAATGAGCAGTTCTTC
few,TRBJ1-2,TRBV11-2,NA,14,CASSLAGIGYGYTF,TGTGCCAGCAGCTTAGCAGGGATCGGCTATGGCTACACCTTC
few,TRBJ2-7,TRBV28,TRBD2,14,CASSQTSGRYEQYF,TGTGCCAGCAGCCAAACTAGCGGCCGATACGAGCAGTACTTC
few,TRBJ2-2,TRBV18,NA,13,CASSPLNTGELFF,TGTGCCAGCTCACCTTTGAACACCGGGGAGCTGTTTTTT
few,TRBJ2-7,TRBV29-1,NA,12,CSVKQSSYEQYF,TGCAGCGTCAAACAGAGCTCCTACGAGCAGTACTTC
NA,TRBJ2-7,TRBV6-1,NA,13,CASSMGFPYEQYF,TGTGCCAGCAGTATGGGATTTCCGTACGAGCAGTACTTC
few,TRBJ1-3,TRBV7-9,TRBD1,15,CASSPPGQMINTIYF,TGTGCCAGCAGCCCTCCGGGACAGATGATAAACACCATATATTTT
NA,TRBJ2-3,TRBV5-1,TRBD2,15,CASRRGRGSTDTQYF,TGCGCCAGCAGGCGCGGGAGGGGGAGCACAGATACGCAGTATTTT
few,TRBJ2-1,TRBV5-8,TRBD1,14,CASSLGDRGLRQFF,TGTGCCAGCAGCTTGGGCGACAGGGGTTTACGACAGTTCTTC
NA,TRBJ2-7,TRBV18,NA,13,CASSPTVDYEQYF,TGTGCCAGCTCACCCACAGTGGACTACGAGCAGTACTTC
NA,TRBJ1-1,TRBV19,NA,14,CASRPGGVNTEAFF,TGTGCCAGTCGACCCGGGGGAGTGAACACTGAAGCTTTCTTT
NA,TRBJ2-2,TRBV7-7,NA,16,CASSLGATQNTGELFF,TGTGCTAGCAGCTTGGGTGCGACACAGAACACCGGGGAGCTGTTTTTT
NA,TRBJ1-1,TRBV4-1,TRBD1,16,CASSQERTGGTLEAFF,TGCGCCAGCAGCCAAGAACGAACAGGGGGAACACTGGAAGCTTTCTTT
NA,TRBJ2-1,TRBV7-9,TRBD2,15,CASSRSSGAGGEQFF,TGTGCCAGCAGCCGTTCTAGCGGCGCGGGTGGTGAGCAGTTCTTC
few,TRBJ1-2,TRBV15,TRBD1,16,CATSRSSGTGNYGYTF,TGTGCCACCAGCAGATCTTCCGGGACAGGGAACTATGGCTACACCTTC
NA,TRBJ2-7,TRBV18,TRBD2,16,CASSPRLAGGTKEQYF,TGTGCCAGCTCACCCAGACTAGCGGGAGGGACTAAGGAGCAGTACTTC
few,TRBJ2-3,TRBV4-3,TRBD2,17,CASSRGAGGLSTDTQYF,TGCGCCAGCAGCCGAGGGGCGGGAGGGCTTAGCACAGATACGCAGTATTTT
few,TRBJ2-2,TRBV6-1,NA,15,CASSERPGRTGELFF,TGTGCCAGCAGTGAACGGCCAGGGCGCACCGGGGAGCTGTTTTTT
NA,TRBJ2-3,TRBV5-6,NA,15,CASSLGSGLTDTQYF,TGTGCCAGCAGCTTGGGGTCGGGATTGACAGATACGCAGTATTTT
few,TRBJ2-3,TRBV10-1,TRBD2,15,CASSSSGKGPDTQYF,TGCGCCAGCAGTAGCAGCGGGAAGGGGCCAGATACGCAGTATTTT